The 10 T cell receptor beta chains below all came from one sample that was sequenced in a study of blood T cell repertoires in COVID-19 (TCRdb year 2020). Preparation of the library involved the immunoSEQ multiplex PCR assay. TCRdb retrieved this table from immuneACCESS and kept in-frame rearrangements only. Not all clones are present; in checked studies, unresolved V genes account for under half, and no reason is known for the remainder. This sample is represented by around 47,000 clones; about 81% of them were singletons. The top ten clones comprise roughly 29% of the sample. The material sequenced was peripheral blood. The receptor set was obtained from a woman of 80 years or more with COVID-19, enrolled during active disease.

There are a few counts of this clone. The chain uses TRBV19 and TRBJ1-4; unclear D gene. Trimming removed 5 bases at V and 7 bases at J, with 17 bases between. The CDR3 extends over 15 amino acids. Germline V gene data show CDR1 as LNHDA and CDR2 as SQIVND (reference sequence). The CDR3 nucleotides read TGTGCCAGTAGTTTGGATCCGCGGGGATCTGAAAAACTGTTTTTT. This codes for CASSLDPRGSEKLFF.

V and J are TRBV7-8 and TRBJ2-1, with a weak D call TRBD2 (6 bases). Germline CDR1 and CDR2: SGHVS and FQNEAQ. The CDR3 has 16 amino acids. V dropped 5 bases and J dropped 4 bases, with 18 bases sitting between them. The DNA of the CDR3 is TGTGCCAGCAGCCTAGTCGGGAGTCTCCGATACAATGAGCAGTTCTTC. As protein: CASSLVGSLRYNEQFF.

The chain joins TRBV4-1 to TRBJ2-7; perhaps TRBD1 as D (5 bases). This CDR3 has 12 amino acids. Germline values: CDR1 MGHRA, CDR2 YSYEKL. With 4 bases removed from V and 2 bases from J, the gap between germline ends came to 6 bases. The CDR3: CASSPGTYEQYF. The CDR3 DNA is TGCGCCAGCAGCCCAGGGACCTACGAGCAGTACTTC.

This rearrangement joins TRBV19 to TRBJ2-3; D is uncertain. This CDR3 spans 12 amino acids. Germline V lookup: CDR1 LNHDA, CDR2 SQIVND (reference sequence). Trimming cost V 6 bases and J 4 bases, with 8 bases left between them. CDR3 DNA: TGTGCCAGTAGGAAATCGGCAGATACGCAGTATTTT. Translated, it gives CASRKSADTQYF.

The V gene is TRBV7-9, the J gene TRBJ1-6; D is ambiguous. Trimming stripped 4 bases from V and 11 bases from J, with 12 bases between. The CDR3 sequence is 13 residues long. Germline V gene lookup returns CDR1 SEHNR and CDR2 FQNEAQ (reference sequence). The CDR3 bases are TGTGCCAGCAGCTCCCCTGACCGGGCACCCCTCCACTTT. This encodes CASSSPDRAPLHF.

The chain links TRBV11-2 to TRBJ2-3, with 8 bases lining up with TRBD2. V shed 2 bases, J shed 5 bases, and the junction held 6 bases outside the gene matches. Germline CDR1 reads SGHAT; CDR2 reads FQNNGV. The CDR3 sequence is 15 residues long. The CDR3, as DNA: TGTGCCAGCAGCTTAACTAGCGGTTCTGGAGATACGCAGTATTTT. Translated: CASSLTSGSGDTQYF.

This rearrangement joins TRBV5-1 to TRBJ2-5, with TRBD1 matching 7 bases. V lost 4 bases to trimming and J lost 10 bases; unmatched junction nucleotides: 10. This CDR3 contains 13 residues. Germline CDR1 reads SGHRS; CDR2 reads YFSETQ. The CDR3 DNA follows: TGCGCCAGCAGCCTGGGACAGTTGTGGAGCCAGTACTTC. It specifies CASSLGQLWSQYF.

The rearrangement uses TRBV7-3 and TRBJ1-1; TRBD1 is a possible D gene (5 bases). Trimming pared 5 bases from V and 4 bases from J, leaving 11 bases between. This CDR3 region has 13 residues. In germline, CDR1 is SGHTA, CDR2 FQGTGA. Here the CDR3 reads CASSRQGSTEAFF. The CDR3 nucleotides are TGTGCCAGCAGCCGGCAGGGAAGCACTGAAGCTTTCTTT.

The chain carries TRBV6-5 and TRBJ2-7; D perhaps matches TRBD1 (5 bases). Deletions cut 0 bases from V and 3 bases from J, with 6 bases between. The length of the CDR3 is 13 residues. The germline CDR1 and CDR2 sequences are MNHEY and SVGAGI. CDR3: CASSYSQGYEQYF. The CDR3 coding sequence is TGTGCCAGCAGTTACTCTCAGGGCTACGAGCAGTACTTC.

This clone occurred a few times. The chain combines TRBV6-5 with TRBJ1-6; possible D gene TRBD1, 6 bases. CDR1 and CDR2 from the germline V gene are MNHEY and SVGAGI. V was clipped by 3 bases and J by 14 bases, with 20 bases between them. The CDR3 runs 15 residues. CDR3 amino acids: CASSYGGPSTGTLHF. The CDR3 DNA reads TGTGCCAGCAGTTATGGGGGCCCTTCGACTGGAACCCTCCACTTT.